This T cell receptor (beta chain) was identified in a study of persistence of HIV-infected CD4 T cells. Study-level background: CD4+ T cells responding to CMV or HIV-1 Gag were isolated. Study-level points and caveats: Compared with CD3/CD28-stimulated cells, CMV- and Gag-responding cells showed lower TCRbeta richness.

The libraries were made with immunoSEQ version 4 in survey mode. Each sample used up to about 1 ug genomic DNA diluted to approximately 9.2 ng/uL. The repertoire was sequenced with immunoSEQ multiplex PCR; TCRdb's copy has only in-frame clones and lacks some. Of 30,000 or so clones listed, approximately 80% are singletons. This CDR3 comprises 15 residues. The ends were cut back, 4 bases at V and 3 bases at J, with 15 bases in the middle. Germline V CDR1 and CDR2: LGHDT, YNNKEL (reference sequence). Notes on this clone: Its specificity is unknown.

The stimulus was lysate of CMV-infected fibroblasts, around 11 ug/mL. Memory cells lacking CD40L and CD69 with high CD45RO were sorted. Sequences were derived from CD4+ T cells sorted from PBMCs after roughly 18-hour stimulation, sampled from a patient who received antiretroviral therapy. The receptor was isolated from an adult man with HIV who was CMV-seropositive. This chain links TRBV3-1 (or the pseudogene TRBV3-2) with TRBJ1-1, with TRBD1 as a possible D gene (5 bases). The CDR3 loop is CASSPRGRDDTEAFF. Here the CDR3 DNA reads TGTGCCAGCAGCCCGCGGGGCAGGGATGACACTGAAGCTTTCTTT.